Each of the 6 T cell receptor beta chains below was sequenced from the same sample in a study of early T cells in non-severe SARS-CoV-2 infection. TCRdb used MiXCR to reprocess the 5' RACE reads, holding one entry per CDR3 protein. Here the sample spans approximately 74,000 distinct CDR3 sequences, 14% being singletons. Source material: whole blood. The receptor source for this set is an adult who was a healthcare worker with PCR-confirmed SARS-CoV-2 infection or an uninfected control (not recorded which).

The table lists this clonotype with a few counts. CDR3 loop: CASSPSGLTDTQYF. CDR3 DNA: TGCGCCAGCAGCCCTTCCGGGTTAACGGATACGCAGTATTTT. The chain links TRBV4-1 to TRBJ2-3; no definite D call. Germline CDR1 MGHRA, CDR2 YSYEKL. Trimming removed 4 bases at V and 6 bases at J, with 14 bases between. This CDR3 has 14 residues.

The chain has TRBV4-2 and TRBJ2-1; TRBD2 matches at 14 bases. The V and J ends lost 3 bases and 8 bases, in that order; junction bases with no gene match: 6. CDR1 and CDR2 from the germline V gene are LGHNA and YNFKEQ. This CDR3 region has 16 residues. CDR3 in DNA: TGTGCCAGCAGCCATCCCGGGACTAGCGGGGGCGATGAGCAGTTCTTC. Encoded protein: CASSHPGTSGGDEQFF.

Ten or more counts support this clonotype. The chain has TRBV7-2 and TRBJ1-4, with D uncertain. Trimming removed 1 base at V and 4 bases at J, with 10 bases between. Germline values: CDR1 SGHTA, CDR2 FQGNSA. The CDR3 totals 15 residues. The CDR3 coding sequence is TGTGCCAGCAGCTTAGATAGTCAGCTTAATGAAAAACTGTTTTTT. Its translation is CASSLDSQLNEKLFF.

This clonotype showed up many times. The DNA for the CDR3 is TGTGCCAGCAGTTTGGCTAGCGGGGGGCTAACAGATACGCAGTATTTT. The encoded protein is CASSLASGGLTDTQYF. The V gene is TRBV27, the J gene TRBJ2-3; 11 bases are shared with TRBD2. The J segment lost 3 bases and the V segment lost 3 bases, leaving 5 bases of the junction unmatched. CDR1 is MNHEY, CDR2 SMNVEV, per germline (reference sequence). This CDR3 is built from 16 residues.

There are a few counts of this clonotype. This sequence joins TRBV28 and TRBJ2-1; 8 bases map to TRBD2. V shed 10 bases, J shed 0 bases, and the junction held 11 bases outside the gene matches. Per the germline V gene, CDR1 is MDHEN and CDR2 is SYDVKM. CDR3 length equals 16 residues. The CDR3 region is CATGLGLRRSYNEQFF. DNA of the CDR3: TGTGCCACGGGACTAGGGCTAAGGCGCTCCTACAATGAGCAGTTCTTC.

This clonotype has more than one count but fewer than ten. V gene TRBV27 combines with J gene TRBJ1-5; the match to TRBD1 covers 7 bases. V shed 5 bases, J shed 0 bases, and the junction held 4 bases outside the gene matches. The germline CDR1 and CDR2 sequences are MNHEY and SMNVEV (reference sequence). CDR3 size: 15 residues. CDR3 residues: CASSLRGVSNQPQHF. The CDR3 region has the DNA TGTGCCAGCAGTCTCAGGGGGGTTAGCAATCAGCCCCAGCATTTT.